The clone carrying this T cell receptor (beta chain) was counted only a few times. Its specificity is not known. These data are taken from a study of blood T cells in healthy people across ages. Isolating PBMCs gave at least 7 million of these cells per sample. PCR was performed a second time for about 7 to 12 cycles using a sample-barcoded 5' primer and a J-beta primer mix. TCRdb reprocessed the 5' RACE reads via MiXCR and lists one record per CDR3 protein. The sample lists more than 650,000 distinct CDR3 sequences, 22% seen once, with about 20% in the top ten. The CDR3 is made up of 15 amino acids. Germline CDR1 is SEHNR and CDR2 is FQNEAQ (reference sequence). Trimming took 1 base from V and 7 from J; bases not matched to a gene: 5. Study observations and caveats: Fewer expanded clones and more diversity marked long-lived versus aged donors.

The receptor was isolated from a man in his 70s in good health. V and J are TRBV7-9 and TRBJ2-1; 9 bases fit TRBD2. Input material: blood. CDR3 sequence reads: CASSLVSGGLNEQFF. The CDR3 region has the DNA TGTGCCAGCAGCTTAGTAAGCGGGGGGTTGAATGAGCAGTTCTTC. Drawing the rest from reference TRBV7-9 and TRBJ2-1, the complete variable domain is DTGVSQNPRHKITKRGQNVTFRCDPISEHNRLYWYRQTLGQGPEFLTYFQNEAQLEKSRLLSDRFSAERPKGSFSTLEIQRTEQGDSAMYLCASSLVSGGLNEQFFGPGTRLTVL.